This T cell receptor (beta chain) was retrieved from a study of a mutant IDH1 vaccine in newly diagnosed glioma. About the research overall: The treated population exhibited a male proportion of about 60%, a female proportion of about 38%, and a mean age of about 40 years. General study points: Pseudoprogression apparently lacked any relation to changes in top peripheral T cell clonotypes.

Turning to this clone: Antigen specificity is unknown.

This CDR3 comprises 16 residues. The V gene's germline CDR1 is MNHNY and CDR2 SVGAGI (reference sequence). With 2 bases removed from V and 1 base from J, the gap between germline ends came to 12 bases. Time point reported: baseline, week 1 (first vaccination visit). Regarding treatment: pre-vaccination baseline after standard-of-care therapy. Each astrocytoma in the donors was new, WHO grade 3 or 4, IDH1-mutant and ATRX-lost. Produced via immunoSEQ multiplex PCR; TCRdb's table is partial and in-frame only. The sample lists 90,000 to 100,000 clones, 85% to 90% occurring once. This chain connects TRBV6-6 to TRBJ2-4; tentative D call: TRBD1 (6 bases). The sequence derives from a woman in her forties or fifties with glioma. The input for sequencing was PBMCs, taken from a glioma patient treated with radiotherapy, temozolomide or both. The CDR3 bases are TGTGCCAGCAGTTACATTGACAGGTTGGCCAAAAACATTCAGTACTTC. It encodes CASSYIDRLAKNIQYF.